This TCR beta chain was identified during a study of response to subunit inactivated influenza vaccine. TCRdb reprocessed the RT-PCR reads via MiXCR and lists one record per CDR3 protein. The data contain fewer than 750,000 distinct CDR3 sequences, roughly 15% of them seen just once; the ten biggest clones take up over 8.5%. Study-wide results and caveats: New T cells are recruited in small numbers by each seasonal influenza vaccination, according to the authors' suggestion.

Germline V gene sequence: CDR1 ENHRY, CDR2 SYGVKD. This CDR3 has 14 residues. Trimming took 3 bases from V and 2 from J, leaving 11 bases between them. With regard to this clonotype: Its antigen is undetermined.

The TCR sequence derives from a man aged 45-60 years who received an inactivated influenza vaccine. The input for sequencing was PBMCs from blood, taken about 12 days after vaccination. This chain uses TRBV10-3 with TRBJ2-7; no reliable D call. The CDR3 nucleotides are TGTGCCATCAGTGATAATATACCTCCCTACGAGCAGTACTTC. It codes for CAISDNIPPYEQYF.